The source of this TCR beta chain is a study of blood T cells in healthy people across ages. Findings and limits, study-wide: Researchers said unsorted PBMCs prevented a conclusive naive versus antigen-experienced comparison. Because donor CMV status was unknown, expanded clonotype changes were possibly confounded.

To note about this clonotype: Its antigen remains unidentified.

It was with a sample-barcoded 5' primer and a J-beta primer mix that a second PCR of about 6 to 11 cycles was run. Tags on each cDNA molecule came from a template-switch adaptor with 12 random nucleotides. MiXCR was run by TCRdb on the 5' RACE reads, yielding one entry per CDR3 protein. The data contain 800,000 to 900,000 distinct CDR3 sequences, approximately 65% of them singletons. Peripheral blood from each donor was collected in a volume of approximately 9.5 milliliters. This CDR3 has 15 amino acids. Per the germline V gene, CDR1 is DFQATT and CDR2 is SNEGSKA (reference sequence). The V end was cut by 2 bases, the J end by 11 bases, with 24 bases between.

The sequenced material came from blood. This receptor was taken from a man in his thirties or forties in good health. The chain couples TRBV20-1 to TRBJ2-5, with D hard to call. CDR3 sequence: CSARIPSPPNEEQYF. The CDR3, as DNA: TGCAGTGCTAGAATTCCGAGCCCTCCCAACGAAGAGCAGTACTTC.